Reported below is one T cell receptor (beta chain). No cognate antigen has been identified for it. No per-base quality is available; no much larger clone lies one base away. The cysteine opens and the phenylalanine closes a CDR3 of 14 amino acids. Only the CDR3 portion is preserved as DNA: 42 bases, with reading frame beginning at the first base. Relative to germline, V is missing 5 bases and J is missing 8 bases, with 9 bases of the junction outside any gene match. The germline V gene encodes CDR1 SGHTA and CDR2 FQGNSA. These data are taken from a study of shared clonotypes between healthy human individuals (dated by TCRdb to the early 2020s). In terms of the full investigation: The cohort included a few men and two women between 18 and 49 years of age. Per donor, three plates each were used for CD4 naive and CD4 memory, two for CD8 naive, and one for CD8 memory. The study deeply sequenced blood TCR repertoires of five healthy adults to estimate repertoire size and the extent of clonotype sharing between individuals. To increase sequencing depth and limit assay-specific biases, different laboratories used diverse techniques to prepare libraries and sequence TCR repertoires. Leukapheresis yielded between about 0.85 and 9 billion PBMCs per donor.

Summary of the overall study and its limitations: Because the study included only a small number of donors, the genetic and exposure-history diversity represented was limited. Even with the large sequencing depth, rarefaction of the sorted-subset datasets indicated that sequencing was incomplete. Sampling was restricted to blood, and TCR repertoires in tissue are likely to differ from TCR repertoires in blood. When several donors were compared, the shared fraction of clonotypes was 5% to 6.5% for naive CD4, less than 4% for naive CD8, 2.3% for memory CD4, and 0.3% to 0.5% for memory CD8. Clonotypes shared by all four sorted-subset donors showed higher generation probabilities than non-shared clonotypes. Pairwise subsampling indicated that sequencing depth was expected to affect the degree of clonotype sharing among donors. Larger estimated clonotype richness was generally found for naive subsets than for memory subsets.

The donors were healthy, HIV-negative adults with no recently reported acute infections or vaccinations. Every donor was a Caucasian adult living in Nashville, Tennessee, USA. CD4+ T cells were enriched through magnetic negative selection, after which naive cells were positively selected on CD45RA and the remaining negative fraction served as the memory subset. Blood was collected by leukapheresis, and PBMCs were isolated by Ficoll-Histopaque density gradient centrifugation and then cryopreserved in liquid nitrogen vapor phase. Analytical flow cytometry was used to check the purity and quantity of each magnetically sorted T cell population. Genomic DNA was isolated from every sorted fraction and measured by UV absorbance on a Nanodrop 2000c. Using the deep immunoSEQ assay, TCR CDR3 regions were amplified from genomic DNA by multiplex PCR. Extracted genomic DNA from each cell subset was distributed evenly across all wells of several immunoSEQ 96-well plates, and each plate was treated as a replicate. Each replicate PCR for sorted subsets received about 0.2 ug genomic DNA, equal to about 30,000 T cell genomes. Purified libraries were measured with a Qubit 3.0 fluorometer, size-checked on a Bioanalyzer 2100, and measured again with the KAPA Library Quantification kit. Every immunoSEQ 96-well plate was sequenced on a dedicated single-read 150-cycle Illumina NextSeq 550 flow cell. The original methods were these. The immunoSEQ output contained only junctional sequences without quality scores, so filtering could not match that applied to full-length reads. To assign V/J genes and CDR3, sequences were annotated using PyIR, a Python wrapper for IgBLAST v1.9, with IMGT germline references. Any read was removed if the V/J assignment was weak (E-value above 1e-6), the CDR3 was missing, or the read contained stop codons, out-of-frame junctions, or ambiguous translated residues. A V3J clonotype was defined by an identical inferred V gene, J gene, and CDR3 amino acid sequence. To compute the percentage overlap between repertoires, the number of shared unique clonotypes was divided by the size of the smaller repertoire. Three approaches were used to assess repertoire richness: RTK rarefaction, the Chao1 estimator, and Recon v2.1 estimates of unobserved clonotypes. Generation probabilities for all TCRbeta clonotypes obtained by the gDNA method from a few donors were computed using OLGA. TCRdb retrieved this table from immuneACCESS and kept in-frame rearrangements only. Not all clones are present; in checked studies, unresolved V genes account for under half, and no reason is known for the remainder. V and J calls and clone size are as listed in that table; D and trimming were resolved from the DNA. The sample records 550,000 to 700,000 clones, 73% of which are singletons. The top ten clones comprise 1.5% to 2% of the sample.

What was sequenced was memory CD4+ T cells sorted from blood. According to the study, the label for this sample's cell subset or site signals: CD45RA-negative fraction. The receptor comes from a woman between 25 and 40 years old in good health. Here the chain combines TRBV7-2 and TRBJ1-2, with 9 junctional bases fitting TRBD1. CDR3 protein: CASSLQGAARGYTF. DNA sequence: TGTGCCAGCAGCCTACAGGGGGCGGCCCGCGGCTACACCTTC.